This T cell receptor beta chain was recorded in a study of blood T cell repertoires in COVID-19. CDR3 length: 14 residues. The V and J ends lost 2 bases and 1 base respectively, with 9 bases between them. Per the germline V gene, CDR1 is SGHRS and CDR2 is YFSETQ. Only in-frame clones appear in the TCRdb table, and some are missing; sequencing was by immunoSEQ multiplex PCR. The data hold more than 150,000 clones, with about 83% observed a single time. This sequence was found in a woman of 80 years or more with acute or convalescent COVID-19. Sequenced input: peripheral blood. The gene calls are TRBV5-1 and TRBJ1-1; D is ambiguous. The CDR3 loop is CASSFAGPNTEAFF. CDR3 nucleotide sequence: TGCGCCAGCAGCTTTGCAGGCCCGAACACTGAAGCTTTCTTT.